This paragraph covers one TCR beta chain sequence. The age range of participants was about 18 to 90 years, with residence in more than 20 US areas. Researchers sorted participants into cohorts using their self-reported clinical history. Germline loops: CDR1 SQVTM, CDR2 ANQGSEA. This CDR3 spans 14 amino acids. The ends lost 1 base at V and 1 base at J; junction bases unmatched: 3. This entry is derived from a study of blood T cell repertoires in COVID-19. TCRdb's table, derived via immunoSEQ multiplex PCR, lists solely in-frame clones and lacks some. The table lists some 300,000 clones, 85% to 90% of them singletons.

The receptor was derived from a woman aged 50 to 60 who had been exposed to COVID-19. The chain joins TRBV29-1 to TRBJ2-7; 8 bases are shared with TRBD1. Sequenced input: PBMCs or T cells enriched from blood (not recorded which). In DNA form, the CDR3 reads TGCAGCGTTGAAGGGACAGGGCGTTCCTACGAGCAGTACTTC. Its translation is CSVEGTGRSYEQYF.